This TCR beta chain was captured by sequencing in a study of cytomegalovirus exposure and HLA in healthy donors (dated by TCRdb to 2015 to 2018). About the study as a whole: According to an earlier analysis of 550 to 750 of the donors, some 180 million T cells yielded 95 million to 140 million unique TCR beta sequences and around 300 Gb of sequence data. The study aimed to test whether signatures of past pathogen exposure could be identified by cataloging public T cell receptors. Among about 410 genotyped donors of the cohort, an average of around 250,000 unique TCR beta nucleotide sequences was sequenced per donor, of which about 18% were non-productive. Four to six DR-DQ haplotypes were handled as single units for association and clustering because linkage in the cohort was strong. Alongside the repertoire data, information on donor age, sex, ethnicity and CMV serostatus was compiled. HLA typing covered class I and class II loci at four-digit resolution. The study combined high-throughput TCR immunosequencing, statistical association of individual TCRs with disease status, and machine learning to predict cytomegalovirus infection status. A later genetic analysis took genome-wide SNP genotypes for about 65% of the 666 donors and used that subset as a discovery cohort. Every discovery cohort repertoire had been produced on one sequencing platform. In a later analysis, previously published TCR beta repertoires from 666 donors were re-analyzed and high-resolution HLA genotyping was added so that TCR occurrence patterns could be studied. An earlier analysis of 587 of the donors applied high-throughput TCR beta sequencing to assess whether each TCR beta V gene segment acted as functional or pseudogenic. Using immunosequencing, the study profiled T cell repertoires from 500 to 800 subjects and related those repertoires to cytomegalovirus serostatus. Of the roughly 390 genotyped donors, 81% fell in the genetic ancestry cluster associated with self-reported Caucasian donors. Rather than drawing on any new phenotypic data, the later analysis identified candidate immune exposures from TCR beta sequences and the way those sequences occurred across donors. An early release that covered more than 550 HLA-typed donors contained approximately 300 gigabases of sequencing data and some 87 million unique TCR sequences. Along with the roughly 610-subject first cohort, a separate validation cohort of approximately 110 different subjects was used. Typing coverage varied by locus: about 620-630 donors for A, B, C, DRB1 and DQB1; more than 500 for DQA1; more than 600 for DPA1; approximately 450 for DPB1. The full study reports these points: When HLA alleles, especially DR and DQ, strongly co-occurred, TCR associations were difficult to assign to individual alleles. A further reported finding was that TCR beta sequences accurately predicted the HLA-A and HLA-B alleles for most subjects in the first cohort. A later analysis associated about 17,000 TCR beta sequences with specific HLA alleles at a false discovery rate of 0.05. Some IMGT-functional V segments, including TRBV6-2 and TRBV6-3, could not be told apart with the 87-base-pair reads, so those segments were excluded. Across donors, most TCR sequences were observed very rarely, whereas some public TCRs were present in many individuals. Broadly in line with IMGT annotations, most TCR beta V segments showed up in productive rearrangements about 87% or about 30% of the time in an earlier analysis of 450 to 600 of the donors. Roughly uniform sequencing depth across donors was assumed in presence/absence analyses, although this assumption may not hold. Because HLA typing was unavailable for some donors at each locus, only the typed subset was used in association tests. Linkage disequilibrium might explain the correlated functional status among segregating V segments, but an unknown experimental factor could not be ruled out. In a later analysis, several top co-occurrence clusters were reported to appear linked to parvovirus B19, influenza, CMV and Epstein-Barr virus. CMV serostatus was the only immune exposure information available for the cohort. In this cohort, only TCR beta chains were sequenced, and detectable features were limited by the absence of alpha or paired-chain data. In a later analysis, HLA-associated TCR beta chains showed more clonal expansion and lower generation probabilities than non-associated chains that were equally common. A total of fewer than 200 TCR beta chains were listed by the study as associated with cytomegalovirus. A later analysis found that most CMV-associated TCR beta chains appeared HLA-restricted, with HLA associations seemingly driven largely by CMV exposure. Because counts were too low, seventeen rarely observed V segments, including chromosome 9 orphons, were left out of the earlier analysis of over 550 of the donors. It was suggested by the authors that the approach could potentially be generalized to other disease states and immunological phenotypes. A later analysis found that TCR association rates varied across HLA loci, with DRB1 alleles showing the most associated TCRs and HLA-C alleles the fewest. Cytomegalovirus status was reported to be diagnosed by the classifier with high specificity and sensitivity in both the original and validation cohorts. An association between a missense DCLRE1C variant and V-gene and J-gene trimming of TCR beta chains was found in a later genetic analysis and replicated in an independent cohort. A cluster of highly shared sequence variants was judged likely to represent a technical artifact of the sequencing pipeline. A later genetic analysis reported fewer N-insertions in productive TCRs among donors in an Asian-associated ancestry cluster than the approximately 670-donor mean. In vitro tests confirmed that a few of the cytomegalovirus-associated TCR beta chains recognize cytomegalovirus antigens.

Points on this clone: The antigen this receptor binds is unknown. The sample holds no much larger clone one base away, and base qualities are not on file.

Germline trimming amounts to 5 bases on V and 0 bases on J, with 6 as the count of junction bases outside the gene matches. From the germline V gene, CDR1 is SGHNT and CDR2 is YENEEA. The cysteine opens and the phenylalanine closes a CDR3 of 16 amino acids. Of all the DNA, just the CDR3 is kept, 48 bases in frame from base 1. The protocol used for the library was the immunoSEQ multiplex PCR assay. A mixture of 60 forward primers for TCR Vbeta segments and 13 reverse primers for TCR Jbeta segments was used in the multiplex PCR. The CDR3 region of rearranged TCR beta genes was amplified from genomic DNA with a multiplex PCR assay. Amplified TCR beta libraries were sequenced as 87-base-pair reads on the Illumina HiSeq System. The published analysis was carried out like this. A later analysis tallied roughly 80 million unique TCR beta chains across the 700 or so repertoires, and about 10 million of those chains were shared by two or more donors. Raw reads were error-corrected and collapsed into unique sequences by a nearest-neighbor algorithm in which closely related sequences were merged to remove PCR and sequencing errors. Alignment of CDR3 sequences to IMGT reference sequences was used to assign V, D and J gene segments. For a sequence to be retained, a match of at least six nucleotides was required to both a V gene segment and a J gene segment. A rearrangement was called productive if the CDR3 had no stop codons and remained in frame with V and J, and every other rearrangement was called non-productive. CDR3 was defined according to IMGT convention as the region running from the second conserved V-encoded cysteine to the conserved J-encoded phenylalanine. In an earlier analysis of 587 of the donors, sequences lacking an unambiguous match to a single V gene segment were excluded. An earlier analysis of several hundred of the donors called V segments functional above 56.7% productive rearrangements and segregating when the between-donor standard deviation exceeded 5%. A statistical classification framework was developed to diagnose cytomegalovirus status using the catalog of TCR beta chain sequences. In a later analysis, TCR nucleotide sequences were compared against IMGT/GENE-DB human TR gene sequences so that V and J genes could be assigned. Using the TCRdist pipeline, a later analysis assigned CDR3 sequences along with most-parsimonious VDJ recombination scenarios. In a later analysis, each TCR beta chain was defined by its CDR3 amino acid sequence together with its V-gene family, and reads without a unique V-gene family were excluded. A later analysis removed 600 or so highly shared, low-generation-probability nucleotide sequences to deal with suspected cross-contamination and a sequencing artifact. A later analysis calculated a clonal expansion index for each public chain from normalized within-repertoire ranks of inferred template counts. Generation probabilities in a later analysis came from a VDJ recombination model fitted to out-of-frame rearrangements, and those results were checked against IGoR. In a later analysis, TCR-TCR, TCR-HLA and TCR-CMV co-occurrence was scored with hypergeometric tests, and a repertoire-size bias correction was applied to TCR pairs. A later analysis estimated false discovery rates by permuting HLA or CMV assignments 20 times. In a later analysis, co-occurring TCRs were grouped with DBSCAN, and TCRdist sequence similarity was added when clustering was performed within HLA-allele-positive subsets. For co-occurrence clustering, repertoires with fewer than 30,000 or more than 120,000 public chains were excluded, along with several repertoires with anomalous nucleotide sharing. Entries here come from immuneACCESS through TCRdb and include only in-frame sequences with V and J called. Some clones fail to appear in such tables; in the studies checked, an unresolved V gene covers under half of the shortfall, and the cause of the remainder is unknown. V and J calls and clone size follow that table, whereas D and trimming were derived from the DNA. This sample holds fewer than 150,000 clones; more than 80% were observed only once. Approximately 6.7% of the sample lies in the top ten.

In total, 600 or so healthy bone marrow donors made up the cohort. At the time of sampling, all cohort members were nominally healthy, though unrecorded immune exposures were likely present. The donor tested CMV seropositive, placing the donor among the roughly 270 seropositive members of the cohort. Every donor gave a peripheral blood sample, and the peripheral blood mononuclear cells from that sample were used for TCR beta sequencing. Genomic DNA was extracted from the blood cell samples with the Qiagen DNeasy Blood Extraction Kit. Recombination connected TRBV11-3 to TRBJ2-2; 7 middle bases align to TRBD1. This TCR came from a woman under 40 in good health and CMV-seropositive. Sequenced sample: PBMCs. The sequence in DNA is TGTGCCAGCAGCCCCTCCGGGACAGCGAACACCGGGGAGCTGTTTTTT. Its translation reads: CASSPSGTANTGELFF.